What follows describes a single TCR beta chain. Its recognized antigen is unknown. No per-base quality is available; no much larger clone lies one base away. Trimming accounts for 2 bases at V and 4 bases at J, while the number of junction bases matched to no gene is 11. From the cysteine up to the phenylalanine, the CDR3 has a length of 16 residues. The kept DNA is CDR3 alone, 48 bases in frame from the first base. The germline V gene specifies LGHNA as CDR1 and YSLEER as CDR2. The data originate from a study of blood T cell repertoires in COVID-19 (dated by TCRdb to the early 2020s). Looking at the study overall: The collaborator samples originated in the United States, Italy and Spain and spanned the acute and convalescent phases of COVID-19. The material from the prospective study consisted of cDNA or gDNA derived from T cells, B-cell-depleted T cells, or PBMCs. Deeply sampled blood TCRbeta repertoires from subjects exposed to, actively infected with, or recovered from COVID-19 were included in the dataset. The repertoires were released in a freely available public database intended as a resource for research on the immune response to SARS-CoV-2. Samples came from the ongoing ImmuneRACE study (first 160 participants) plus 1,254 subjects from 6 global collaborators. Nearly every sample came with metadata listing a de-identified subject ID, COVID-19 status, age in years and sex. Where available, HLA class I and class II types were taken from metadata supplied by the sample provider and were not determined by assay-based typing. Beyond this particular receptor, the publication reports: The amount of clinical and demographic metadata varied by source and participant and was provided uncurated.

TCRbeta CDR3 regions were amplified from genomic DNA by means of the immunoSEQ Assay, a bias-controlled multiplex PCR. For the original study's pipeline: Nucleated cell counts per sample were estimated from amplification of reference gene primers within the assay. To quantify the absolute abundance of each unique TCRbeta CDR3 rearrangement, sequence reads were collapsed and filtered. For each sample, productive Simpson clonality was calculated as the square root of Simpson's diversity index across productive rearrangements. Drawn from immuneACCESS, this table holds only the in-frame rearrangements with V and J called that TCRdb kept. Clones are partly lost; checked studies trace under half to an unresolved V gene and leave the rest unexplained. Clonal size and the V and J genes are those of that table, whereas D and trimming came from the DNA. In all, the sample holds fewer than 200,000 clones, and more than 75% of those were seen once. Clones ranked in the top ten supply about 3% of the sample.

Whole blood was collected in K2EDTA tubes by collaborating institutions according to the institutions' own protocols. For TCRbeta analysis, collaborators shipped samples as frozen whole blood, isolated PBMCs, or DNA extracted from either of those sample types. The sequencing sample was made of peripheral blood. The V and J genes are TRBV4-3 and TRBJ2-7; 7 central bases correspond to TRBD2. This sequence was found in a man aged 40-50 years with active or convalescent COVID-19. The nucleotides are TGCGCCAGCAGCCAAAGGGAGGGTCCTTCCTCGTACGAGCAGTACTTC. It encodes CASSQREGPSSYEQYF.